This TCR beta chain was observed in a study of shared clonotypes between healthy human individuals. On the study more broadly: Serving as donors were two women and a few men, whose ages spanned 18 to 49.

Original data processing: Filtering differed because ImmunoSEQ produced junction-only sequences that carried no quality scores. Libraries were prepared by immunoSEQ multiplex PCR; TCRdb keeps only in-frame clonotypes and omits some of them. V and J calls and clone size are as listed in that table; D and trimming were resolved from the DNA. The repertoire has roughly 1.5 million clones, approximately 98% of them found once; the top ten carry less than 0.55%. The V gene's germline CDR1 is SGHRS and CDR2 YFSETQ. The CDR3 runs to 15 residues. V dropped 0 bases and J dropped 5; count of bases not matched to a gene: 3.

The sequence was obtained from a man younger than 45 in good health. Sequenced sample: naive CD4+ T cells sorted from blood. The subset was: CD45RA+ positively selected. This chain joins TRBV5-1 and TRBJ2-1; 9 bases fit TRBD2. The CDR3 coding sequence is TGCGCCAGCAGCTTGGGACTAGCGGACGACAATGAGCAGTTCTTC. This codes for CASSLGLADDNEQFF.